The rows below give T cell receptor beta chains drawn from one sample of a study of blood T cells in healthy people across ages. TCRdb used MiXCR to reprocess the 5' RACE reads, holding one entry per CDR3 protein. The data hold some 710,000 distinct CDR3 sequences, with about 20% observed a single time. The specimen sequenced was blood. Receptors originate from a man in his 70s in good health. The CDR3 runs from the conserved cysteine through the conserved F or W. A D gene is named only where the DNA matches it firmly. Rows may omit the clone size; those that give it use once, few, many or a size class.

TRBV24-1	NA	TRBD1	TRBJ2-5	CATSEVGTGLEETQYF	TGTGCCACCAGTGAGGTTGGGACAGGCCTCGAAGAGACCCAGTACTTC
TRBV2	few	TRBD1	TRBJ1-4	CASSDQGGFDGKLFF	TGTGCCAGCAGTGACCAGGGGGGTTTCGACGGAAAACTGTTTTTT
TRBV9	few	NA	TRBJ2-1	CASTHGFGNEQFF	TGTGCCAGCACCCACGGGTTTGGGAATGAGCAGTTCTTC
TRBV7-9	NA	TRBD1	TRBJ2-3	CASSRRGQGDDTQYF	TGTGCCAGCAGCAGGAGGGGACAGGGGGACGATACGCAGTATTTT
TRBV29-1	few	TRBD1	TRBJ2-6	CSVVARGPSGANVLTF	TGCAGCGTTGTAGCCAGGGGGCCCTCTGGGGCCAACGTCCTGACTTTC
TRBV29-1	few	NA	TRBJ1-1	CSVSATEAFF	TGCAGCGTTTCGGCCACTGAAGCTTTCTTT
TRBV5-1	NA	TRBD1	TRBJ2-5	CATTDRGEETQYF	TGCGCCACCACGGACAGGGGTGAGGAGACCCAGTACTTC
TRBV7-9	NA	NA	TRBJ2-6	CASSLDIPGQISGANVLTF	TGTGCCAGCAGTTTAGACATACCGGGACAAATCTCTGGGGCCAACGTCCTGACTTTC
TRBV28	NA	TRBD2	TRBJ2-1	CASSLIGLAGGASSYNGQFF	TGTGCCAGCAGTTTAATCGGGCTAGCGGGGGGGGCGAGCTCCTACAATGGGCAGTTCTTC
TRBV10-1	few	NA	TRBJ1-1	CASRPEGRVSSGTEAFF	TGCGCCAGCAGACCCGAGGGGCGGGTGTCCTCCGGGACTGAAGCTTTCTTT
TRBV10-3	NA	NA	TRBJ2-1	CAISAGAGGGERNEQFF	TGTGCCATCAGTGCGGGGGCTGGCGGGGGAGAACGGAATGAGCAGTTCTTC
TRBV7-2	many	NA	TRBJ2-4	CASSEGTRLAKNIQYF	TGTGCCAGCAGCGAGGGGACTCGTCTAGCCAAAAACATTCAGTACTTC
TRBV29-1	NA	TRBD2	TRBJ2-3	CSVCTSGAPTDTQYF	TGCAGCGTTTGTACTAGCGGAGCCCCCACAGATACGCAGTATTTT
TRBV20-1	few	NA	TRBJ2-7	CSALRGYEQYF	TGCAGTGCCCTTAGGGGCTACGAGCAGTACTTC
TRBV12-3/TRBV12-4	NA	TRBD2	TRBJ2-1	CASSLVREGGFF	TGTGCCAGCAGTTTAGTGCGGGAGGGGGGGTTCTTC
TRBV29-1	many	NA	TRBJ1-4	CSVWTRNEKLFF	TGCAGCGTTTGGACAAGAAATGAAAAACTGTTTTTT
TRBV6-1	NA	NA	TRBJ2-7	CASTPPKVRESYEQYF	TGTGCCAGCACGCCTCCTAAGGTCAGGGAGTCCTACGAGCAGTACTTC
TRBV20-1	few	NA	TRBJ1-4	CSARAGGARGEKLFF	TGCAGTGCTCGGGCCGGGGGGGCCCGAGGCGAAAAACTGTTTTTT
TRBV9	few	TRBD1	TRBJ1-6	CASSVGDRGPSPLHF	TGTGCCAGCAGCGTAGGGGACAGGGGCCCATCACCCCTCCACTTT
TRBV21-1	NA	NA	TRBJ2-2	CASSKDFWGWRAGELFF	TGCGCCAGCAGCAAAGATTTTTGGGGGTGGAGGGCCGGGGAGCTGTTTTTT
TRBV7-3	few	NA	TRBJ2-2	CASSRDGNIGELFF	TGTGCCAGCAGCCGCGACGGGAATATCGGGGAGCTGTTTTTT
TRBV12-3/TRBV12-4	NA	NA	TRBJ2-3	CASSPRRRSTDTQYF	TGTGCCAGCAGTCCCCGACGGAGAAGCACAGATACGCAGTATTTT
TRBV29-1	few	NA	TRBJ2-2	CSVAPAGGANTGELFF	TGCAGCGTTGCTCCGGCTGGGGGCGCGAACACCGGGGAGCTGTTTTTT
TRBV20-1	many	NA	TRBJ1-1	CSARGVNTEAFF	TGCAGTGCTAGGGGGGTGAACACTGAAGCTTTCTTT
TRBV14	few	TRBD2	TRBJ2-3	CASSQDPGLAGANTQYF	TGTGCCAGCAGCCAAGATCCGGGACTAGCGGGGGCGAATACGCAGTATTTT
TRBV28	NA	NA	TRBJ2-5	CASSPLGEGLQETQYF	TGTGCCAGCAGTCCGCTCGGCGAGGGCTTACAAGAGACCCAGTACTTC
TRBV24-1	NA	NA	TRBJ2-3	CATSDPVGGRIDTQYF	TGTGCCACCAGTGACCCCGTCGGGGGCAGGATAGATACGCAGTATTTT
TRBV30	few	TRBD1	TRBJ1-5	CAARPTGTGQPQHF	TGTGCCGCCAGGCCCACAGGGACAGGACAGCCCCAGCATTTT
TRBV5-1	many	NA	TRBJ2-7	CASSLAGVQGNEQYF	TGCGCCAGCAGCTTGGCCGGGGTACAAGGGAACGAGCAGTACTTC
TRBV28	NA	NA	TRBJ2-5	CASSIIGARETQYF	TGTGCCAGCAGTATTATAGGGGCGCGAGAGACCCAGTACTTC
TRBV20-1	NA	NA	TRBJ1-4	CSAFPGTSEKLFF	TGCAGTGCCTTCCCAGGGACGTCTGAAAAACTGTTTTTT
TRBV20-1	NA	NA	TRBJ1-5	CSARKPASNQPQHF	TGCAGTGCTAGAAAGCCAGCAAGCAATCAGCCCCAGCATTTT
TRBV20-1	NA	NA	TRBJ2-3	CSARPAATDPQYF	TGCAGTGCTAGACCAGCGGCTACAGATCCGCAGTATTTT
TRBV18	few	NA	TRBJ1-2	CASSQNDGTNYGYTF	TGTGCCAGCTCACAAAACGACGGAACAAACTATGGCTACACCTTC
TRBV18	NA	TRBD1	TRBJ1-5	CASSPLQGSNSNQPQHF	TGTGCCAGCTCACCGTTACAGGGGAGTAATAGCAATCAGCCCCAGCATTTT
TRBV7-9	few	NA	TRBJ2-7	CASSPWLQGVYEQYF	TGTGCCAGCAGCCCCTGGTTACAGGGCGTGTACGAGCAGTACTTC
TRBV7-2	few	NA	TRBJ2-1	CASRHGGSENEQFF	TGTGCCAGCAGGCACGGGGGTAGTGAAAATGAGCAGTTCTTC
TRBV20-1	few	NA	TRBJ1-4	CSARVYGRWSNNEKLFF	TGCAGTGCTAGGGTATATGGGAGGTGGTCCAATAATGAAAAACTGTTTTTT
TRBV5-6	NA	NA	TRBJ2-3	CASSRLRERLTDTQYF	TGTGCCAGCAGCCGGCTTAGGGAGCGGCTCACAGATACGCAGTATTTT
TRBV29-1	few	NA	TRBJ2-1	CSVEGQQSSYNEQFF	TGCAGCGTTGAAGGCCAGCAGAGCTCCTACAATGAGCAGTTCTTC
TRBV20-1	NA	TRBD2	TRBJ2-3	CSARPLADPSYTDTQYF	TGCAGTGCTAGACCGCTAGCGGACCCCAGTTACACAGATACGCAGTATTTT
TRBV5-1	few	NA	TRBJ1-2	CASSLDTYGYTF	TGCGCCAGCAGCCTGGACACCTATGGCTACACCTTC
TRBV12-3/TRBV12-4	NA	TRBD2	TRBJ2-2	CASSASGRAHTGELFF	TGTGCCAGCAGTGCCAGCGGGAGAGCCCACACCGGGGAGCTGTTTTTT
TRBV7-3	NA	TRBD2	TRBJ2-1	CASSISGSGYEQFF	TGTGCCAGCAGCATCAGCGGGAGTGGATATGAGCAGTTCTTC
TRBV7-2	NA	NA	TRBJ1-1	CASSPGLRGTEAFF	TGTGCCAGCAGCCCCGGCCTGAGGGGCACTGAAGCTTTCTTT
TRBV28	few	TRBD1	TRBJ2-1	CASSFPGQGKSNEQFF	TGTGCCAGCAGTTTTCCAGGACAGGGGAAATCAAATGAGCAGTTCTTC
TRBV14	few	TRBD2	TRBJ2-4	CASSQVGTSKNIQYF	TGTGCCAGCAGCCAAGTCGGGACTAGCAAAAACATTCAGTACTTC
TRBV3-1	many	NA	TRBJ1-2	CASRPSPKYNYGYTF	TGTGCCAGCAGGCCCTCGCCAAAATATAACTATGGCTACACCTTC